This T cell receptor beta chain was profiled in a study of shared clonotypes between healthy human individuals. The repertoire was sequenced with immunoSEQ multiplex PCR; TCRdb's copy has only in-frame clones and lacks some. The sample records around 2.3 million clones, more than 90% being singletons. The receptor comes from a man in his late teens or twenties in good health. The sequenced sample consisted of naive CD4+ T cells sorted from blood. Stated subset: CD45RA+ positively selected.

The CDR3 region is CASSPSGTGPTEAFF. CDR3 nucleotides: TGTGCCAGCAGTCCCTCCGGGACAGGGCCCACTGAAGCTTTCTTT. The V gene is TRBV25-1, the J gene TRBJ1-1, with 9 bases lining up with TRBD1. V lost 5 bases to trimming and J lost 4 bases; unmatched junction nucleotides: 8. Germline V CDR1 and CDR2: MGHDK, SYGVNS. The CDR3 extends over 15 amino acids.